Shown below are 28 T cell receptor beta chains from a single sample sequenced in a study of regulatory and conventional T cells in RAG deficiency. The method was immunoSEQ multiplex PCR; TCRdb's version includes in-frame clones alone and lacks a portion of them. This table holds roughly 35,000 clones, about 78% found once. The sorted conventional CD4+ T cells were CD25-low and CD127-high, with genomic DNA sequenced. These records were also assigned to another study, of regulatory T cells. That study reports: Primers: 52 TRBV forward and 13 TRBJ reverse.

Sequenced sample: CD4+ effector T cells sorted from blood. Every receptor here comes from a human donor in good health.

This chain links TRBV28 with TRBJ2-2; the D gene is possibly TRBD1 (6 bases). Germline-derived CDR1 and CDR2 are MDHEN and SYDVKM. Trimming pared 4 bases from V and 4 bases from J, leaving 7 bases between. This CDR3 has 13 amino acids. The DNA of the CDR3 is TGTGCCAGCAGTTGGACAGCCACCGGGGAGCTGTTTTTT. Amino acid sequence: CASSWTATGELFF.

The chain has TRBV18 and TRBJ1-2; weak D call: TRBD1 (5 bases). The V gene's germline CDR1 is KGHSH and CDR2 LQKENI. The CDR3 runs 12 residues. Trimming shortened V by 5 bases and J by 6 bases, and 10 bases separated the two germline ends. The CDR3 sequence is CASSLLRDGYTF. CDR3 sequence (DNA): TGTGCCAGCTCATTACTCAGGGATGGCTACACCTTC.

V and J are TRBV4-2 and TRBJ1-2; no clear D. V was trimmed by 5 bases and J by 4 bases, leaving 20 bases between them. The CDR3 sequence is 16 residues long. Germline CDR1 LGHNA, CDR2 YNFKEQ. The CDR3 spells CASSFMGSTRGYGYTF. For the CDR3, the DNA is TGTGCCAGCAGCTTTATGGGCTCCACTCGCGGCTATGGCTACACCTTC.

The chain has TRBV9 and TRBJ2-3; a possible D gene is TRBD1 (6 bases). Trimming took 4 bases from V and 4 from J, leaving 25 bases between them. CDR1 and CDR2 from the germline V gene are SGDLS and YYNGEE. The CDR3 spans 18 residues. CDR3 sequence (DNA): TGTGCCAGCAGCCCTTCAATCCGACAGGTCGAAACCGCAGATACGCAGTATTTT. Protein sequence: CASSPSIRQVETADTQYF. Filled out from reference TRBV9 and TRBJ2-3, the complete variable domain reads DSGVTQTPKHLITATGQRVTLRCSPRSGDLSVYWYQQSLDQGLQFLIQYYNGEERAKGNILERFSAQQFPDLHSELNLSSLELGDSALYFCASSPSIRQVETADTQYFGPGTRLTVL.

This clone has more than one count but fewer than ten. This chain uses TRBV5-6 with TRBJ1-3; TRBD1 agrees at 8 bases. Germline CDR1 and CDR2: SGHDT and YYEEEE. The trim removed 4 bases at V and 2 bases at J, leaving 5 bases unmatched. The CDR3 loop spans 15 amino acids. CDR3 in DNA: TGTGCCAGCAGCATGAAGACAGGGGCTGGAAACACCATATATTTT. This encodes CASSMKTGAGNTIYF.

The chain joins TRBV7-9 to TRBJ2-5; 9 positions match TRBD2. V gave up 3 bases and J gave up 5 bases; unmatched junction bases: 13. The CDR3 has 17 amino acids. The germline gives CDR1 SEHNR, CDR2 FQNEAQ (reference sequence). The CDR3 sequence is CASSFTASGASIETQYF. For the CDR3, the DNA is TGTGCCAGCAGCTTCACGGCTAGCGGGGCTTCTATTGAGACCCAGTACTTC.

The V call is TRBV5-1, the J call TRBJ1-4; 8 bases map to TRBD1. After removal of 4 bases from V and 8 bases from J, the junction contained 7 bases not matched to a gene. Germline-derived CDR1 and CDR2 are SGHRS and YFSETQ. CDR3 size: 14 residues. CDR3 nucleotide sequence: TGCGCCAGCAGCGGGGACAGGATTAACGAAAAACTGTTTTTT. Protein product: CASSGDRINEKLFF. The full variable domain, completed using reference TRBV5-1 and TRBJ1-4, is KAGVTQTPRYLIKTRGQQVTLSCSPISGHRSVSWYQQTPGQGLQFLFEYFSETQRNKGNFPGRFSGRQFSNSRSEMNVSTLELGDSALYLCASSGDRINEKLFFGSGTQLSVL.

The rearrangement uses TRBV10-3 and TRBJ2-7; D uncertain. Germline lookup yields CDR1 ENHRY and CDR2 SYGVKD. This CDR3 spans 11 amino acids. With 8 bases removed from V and 5 bases from J, the gap between germline ends came to 10 bases. The CDR3 coding sequence is TGTGCCATCGGTTCTCGGGACGAGCAGTACTTC. This encodes CAIGSRDEQYF.

V and J are TRBV5-4 and TRBJ2-2; D remains unclear. Germline values: CDR1 SGHNT, CDR2 YYREEE (reference sequence). The length of the CDR3 is 13 residues. Trimming pared 2 bases from V and 5 bases from J, leaving 7 bases between. The CDR3, as DNA: TGTGCCAGCAGCTTTTTGGCGACCGGGGAGCTGTTTTTT. Its protein is CASSFLATGELFF.

This CDR3 reads CASSYSRGALNTEAFF. In DNA, the CDR3 is TGTGCCAGCAGTTACTCGCGGGGGGCGCTGAACACTGAAGCTTTCTTT. The rearrangement uses TRBV6-5 and TRBJ1-1; D might be TRBD1 (6 bases). The V gene's germline CDR1 is MNHEY and CDR2 SVGAGI. The V and J ends lost 0 bases and 0 bases respectively, with 11 bases between them. This CDR3 is 16 amino acids long.

The rearrangement uses TRBV5-1 and TRBJ2-1; D not resolved. V was shortened by 0 bases and J by 0 bases, with 10 bases between the two germline ends. The CDR3 consists of 16 residues. In germline, CDR1 is SGHRS, CDR2 YFSETQ. The CDR3 DNA reads as TGCGCCAGCAGCTTGGACCCAACGAGCTCCTACAATGAGCAGTTCTTC. This gives the protein CASSLDPTSSYNEQFF.

The chain uses TRBV6-1 and TRBJ1-5; the match to TRBD1 covers 8 bases. V was clipped by 6 bases and J by 3 bases; unmatched bases: 4. Germline V gives CDR1 MNHNS, CDR2 SASEGT. The CDR3 contains 14 residues. The chain's CDR3 is CASRPGQVNQPQHF. CDR3 in DNA: TGTGCCAGCAGGCCGGGACAGGTCAATCAGCCCCAGCATTTT.

The chain links TRBV19 to TRBJ1-2, with TRBD1 as a possible D gene (6 bases). Germline V CDR1 and CDR2: LNHDA, SQIVND (reference sequence). Trimming removed 6 bases from V and 1 base from J, with 15 bases in between. The CDR3 is made up of 15 amino acids. Here the CDR3 DNA reads TGTGCCAGTAGCTCGGACAGAGGACTTAACTATGGCTACACCTTC. Residues: CASSSDRGLNYGYTF.

This chain links TRBV7-9 with TRBJ2-7; TRBD1 agrees at 7 bases. CDR3 size: 14 residues. Trimming removed 1 base from V and 3 bases from J; junction bases left unmatched: 3. Germline V lookup: CDR1 SEHNR, CDR2 FQNEAQ (reference sequence). CDR3 sequence: CASSLEQGIYEQYF. In DNA form, the CDR3 reads TGTGCCAGCAGCTTAGAACAGGGGATCTACGAGCAGTACTTC. The whole variable domain, filled in from reference TRBV7-9 and TRBJ2-7, reads DTGVSQNPRHKITKRGQNVTFRCDPISEHNRLYWYRQTLGQGPEFLTYFQNEAQLEKSRLLSDRFSAERPKGSFSTLEIQRTEQGDSAMYLCASSLEQGIYEQYFGPGTRLTVT.

CDR3 bases: TGTGCCAGCAGCACGAGGGGGTCGAACACTGAAGCTTTCTTT. Protein product: CASSTRGSNTEAFF. The chain is built from TRBV7-9 and TRBJ1-1, with a tentative D call TRBD1 (6 bases). V was cut by 5 bases and J by 1 base, with 11 bases left in between. Per germline, CDR1 SEHNR and CDR2 FQNEAQ (reference sequence). The CDR3 sequence is 14 residues long.

This chain joins TRBV6-6 and TRBJ2-5; 7 bases are shared with TRBD2. Losses at the gene ends were 2 bases for V and 3 bases for J; bases not matched to a gene: 6. CDR1 MNHNY and CDR2 SVGAGI come from the germline V gene (reference sequence). CDR3 length: 15 residues. The CDR3 spells CASSYGLGREETQYF. The CDR3 DNA reads TGTGCCAGCAGTTACGGGCTGGGGAGGGAAGAGACCCAGTACTTC.

This chain uses TRBV7-8 with TRBJ1-5; D gene ambiguous. Deletions cut 1 base from V and 7 bases from J, with 11 bases between. Germline V CDR1 and CDR2: SGHVS, FQNEAQ. There are 14 residues in the CDR3. The CDR3 sequence: CASSLVGQGQPQHF. The DNA of the CDR3 is TGTGCCAGCAGCTTAGTTGGGCAAGGGCAGCCCCAGCATTTT.

This clone was observed a handful of times. J is TRBJ1-6 and V is TRBV6-1; 7 bases map to TRBD1. The germline V gene has CDR1 MNHNS and CDR2 SASEGT. After removal of 5 bases from V and 10 bases from J, the junction contained 8 bases not matched to a gene. The CDR3 covers 14 residues. The CDR3 loop reads CASSRQGGESPLHF. CDR3 coding DNA: TGTGCCAGCAGTAGACAGGGCGGTGAATCACCCCTCCACTTT.

The J gene is TRBJ2-1, the V gene TRBV19; 10 bases agree with TRBD2. V dropped 6 bases and J dropped 6; count of bases not matched to a gene: 8. This CDR3 has 15 amino acids. Germline CDR1 and CDR2: LNHDA and SQIVND (reference sequence). CDR3 loop: CASRFPSGGANEQFF. The CDR3 region has the DNA TGTGCCAGTAGGTTCCCGAGCGGGGGGGCCAATGAGCAGTTCTTC. The full variable domain, with the rest looked up from reference TRBV19 and TRBJ2-1, is DGGITQSPKYLFRKEGQNVTLSCEQNLNHDAMYWYRQDPGQGLRLIYYSQIVNDFQKGDIAEGYSVSREKKESFPLTVTSAQKNPTAFYLCASRFPSGGANEQFFGPGTRLTVL.

The rearrangement joins TRBV19 to TRBJ1-4, with 7 bases aligning to TRBD1. The J segment lost 8 bases and the V segment lost 1 base, leaving 1 base of the junction unmatched. Germline CDR1 is LNHDA and CDR2 is SQIVND (reference sequence). This CDR3 is built from 13 residues. CDR3 sequence: CASSIGDREKLFF. CDR3 sequence (DNA): TGTGCCAGTAGTATAGGGGACAGAGAAAAACTGTTTTTT. Full variable domain (outside the CDR3, taken from reference TRBV19 and TRBJ1-4): DGGITQSPKYLFRKEGQNVTLSCEQNLNHDAMYWYRQDPGQGLRLIYYSQIVNDFQKGDIAEGYSVSREKKESFPLTVTSAQKNPTAFYLCASSIGDREKLFFGSGTQLSVL.

The chain combines TRBV12-2 with TRBJ1-1; the DNA was not used to check the table's D call, TRBD1. TRBV12-2 is deemed a pseudogene. The CDR3 length is 15 residues. CDR3 sequence (DNA): TGTGCAAGTCGCTCGTGGGACAGGAGGAACACTGAAGCTTTCTTT. It specifies CASRSWDRRNTEAFF.

The chain uses TRBV5-1 and TRBJ1-2; 8 nucleotides match TRBD1. The CDR3 runs to 15 residues. Trimming took 0 bases from V and 6 from J; bases not matched to a gene: 7. The germline CDR1 and CDR2 sequences are SGHRS and YFSETQ. DNA for the CDR3: TGCGCCAGCAGCTTGGACGACAGGGGCGCGAATGGCTACACCTTC. Protein sequence: CASSLDDRGANGYTF.

This clone was recorded a few times. In nucleotides, the CDR3 is TGTGCCAGCAGCCGAACAACCGGGACAGGGCACTATGGCTACACCTTC. Translating gives CASSRTTGTGHYGYTF. This chain uses TRBV11-2 with TRBJ1-2; 9 nucleotides match TRBD1. V trimming: 5 bases; J trimming: 3 bases; junction bases outside the gene matches: 10. The CDR3 runs 16 residues. In germline, CDR1 is SGHAT, CDR2 FQNNGV.

The rearrangement joins TRBV5-4 to TRBJ2-5; D may be TRBD1 (6 bases). The V and J ends lost 4 bases and 3 bases respectively, with 16 bases between them. CDR3 length: 15 amino acids. Germline CDR1 SGHNT, CDR2 YYREEE (reference sequence). CDR3 sequence reads: CASSHPLRTEETQYF. The CDR3 DNA reads as TGTGCCAGCAGCCACCCCCTACGGACAGAAGAGACCCAGTACTTC.

CDR3 DNA: TGTGCCAGCAGTTACGACCGCCTGAGCTCTGGAAACACCATATATTTT. Its protein product is CASSYDRLSSGNTIYF. The chain combines TRBV6-5 with TRBJ1-3; D gene ambiguous. Per germline, CDR1 MNHEY and CDR2 SVGAGI. The germline V and J ends were trimmed by 2 bases and 0 bases, with 11 bases remaining between them. The CDR3 has 16 amino acids.

This chain uses TRBV6-6 with TRBJ1-1; 7 bases align to TRBD1. The CDR3 is made up of 15 amino acids. Trimming cost V 5 bases and J 0 bases; bases outside gene matches: 6. Germline V gene data show CDR1 as MNHNY and CDR2 as SVGAGI (reference sequence). The CDR3 region has the DNA TGTGCCAGCAGTCGACAGGGCCGGATGAACACTGAAGCTTTCTTT. Translated: CASSRQGRMNTEAFF.

The genes are TRBV5-1 and TRBJ1-4; D gene unclear. The CDR3 is 15 residues long. Per germline, CDR1 SGHRS and CDR2 YFSETQ. V lost 0 bases and J lost 5, with 11 bases in between. In nucleotides, the CDR3 is TGCGCCAGCAGCTTGGTAGGGCAGAGCAATGAAAAACTGTTTTTT. Residues: CASSLVGQSNEKLFF.

V is TRBV2 and J is TRBJ1-3; tentatively, D is TRBD1 (6 bases). The CDR3 length is 14 residues. CDR1 SNHLY and CDR2 FYNNEI come from the germline V gene. Between the trimmed V and J ends, which lost 3 bases and 6 bases, there was a span of 12 bases. Written as DNA, the CDR3 is TGTGCCAGCAGTGACGGGGGGGCCCCAAACACCATATATTTT. It translates to CASSDGGAPNTIYF. Based on the CDR3 plus reference TRBV2 and TRBJ1-3, the full variable domain is EPEVTQTPSHQVTQMGQEVILRCVPISNHLYFYWYRQILGQKVEFLVSFYNNEISEKSEIFDDQFSVERPDGSNFTLKIRSTKLEDSAMYFCASSDGGAPNTIYFGEGSWLTVV.